The 12 T cell receptor beta chains below come from one sample, sequenced in a study of blood T cell repertoires in COVID-19. Assay used: immunoSEQ multiplex PCR; TCRdb lists only in-frame clones, some missing. The table lists over 150,000 clones, roughly 80% of them singletons. The sample taken for sequencing was peripheral blood. The receptors shown here come from a woman in her forties or fifties with acute or convalescent COVID-19.

V usage is TRBV15 and J usage is TRBJ2-7; D gene ambiguous. Germline V gene data show CDR1 as LNHNV and CDR2 as YYDKDF (reference sequence). V shed 0 bases and J shed 5 bases, with 14 bases lying between them. This CDR3 spans 15 amino acids. CDR3 sequence reads: CATSRDPASSDEQYF. CDR3 DNA sequence: TGTGCCACCAGCAGAGACCCCGCTTCGTCGGACGAGCAGTACTTC.

This chain joins TRBV6-1 and TRBJ2-7; D perhaps matches TRBD1 (6 bases). CDR3 size: 15 residues. Germline V gene data show CDR1 as MNHNS and CDR2 as SASEGT. V lost 2 bases, J lost 1 base, and 12 bases lay in between. The CDR3 DNA reads TGTGCCAGCAGTGAATCCAACAGGGAATCCTACGAGCAGTACTTC. It encodes CASSESNRESYEQYF.

The V and J genes are TRBV27 and TRBJ1-2; 7 nucleotides line up with TRBD1. This CDR3 has 13 residues. Germline V gene sequence: CDR1 MNHEY, CDR2 SMNVEV (reference sequence). V was clipped by 4 bases and J by 3 bases; unmatched bases: 2. The CDR3 sequence: CASSYTGDYGYTF. CDR3 nucleotide sequence: TGTGCCAGCAGTTACACAGGGGACTATGGCTACACCTTC.

The V gene is TRBV19, the J gene TRBJ1-1; tentatively, D is TRBD1 (5 bases). Germline loops: CDR1 LNHDA, CDR2 SQIVND (reference sequence). The CDR3 sequence is 15 residues long. V was trimmed by 2 bases and J by 0 bases, leaving 10 bases between them. The CDR3 DNA reads as TGTGCCAGTAGTATATCAGCAGGGCTGAACACTGAAGCTTTCTTT. This gives the protein CASSISAGLNTEAFF. The full variable domain, its missing parts supplied by reference TRBV19 and TRBJ1-1, is DGGITQSPKYLFRKEGQNVTLSCEQNLNHDAMYWYRQDPGQGLRLIYYSQIVNDFQKGDIAEGYSVSREKKESFPLTVTSAQKNPTAFYLCASSISAGLNTEAFFGQGTRLTVV.

V and J are TRBV30 and TRBJ2-3; possibly TRBD2 for D (6 bases). The V end was cut by 3 bases, the J end by 3 bases, with 16 bases between. The germline V gene has CDR1 GTSNPN and CDR2 SVGIG (reference sequence). The CDR3 is 15 residues long. The chain's CDR3 is CAWSLASVTTDTQYF. The CDR3 region has the DNA TGTGCCTGGAGCTTAGCTAGCGTCACGACAGATACGCAGTATTTT.

V and J are TRBV2 and TRBJ2-2; possibly TRBD2 for D (5 bases). CDR3 length: 14 amino acids. Germline CDR1 reads SNHLY; CDR2 reads FYNNEI. Trimming removed 8 bases from V and 12 bases from J, with 22 bases in between. The CDR3: CASVLTAIEGKLFF. The CDR3 DNA sequence: TGTGCCAGCGTCCTAACGGCGATTGAGGGAAAGCTGTTTTTT. The full variable domain, rest sourced from reference TRBV2 and TRBJ2-2, is EPEVTQTPSHQVTQMGQEVILRCVPISNHLYFYWYRQILGQKVEFLVSFYNNEISEKSEIFDDQFSVERPDGSNFTLKIRSTKLEDSAMYFCASVLTAIEGKLFFGEGSRLTVL.

Note on this clone: This CDR3 is also generated by other DNA sequences in the sample. V usage is TRBV6-5 and J usage is TRBJ1-1, with 9 nucleotides matching TRBD1. J gave up 5 bases and V 6 bases, and 4 bases lay outside the gene matches. CDR3 size: 13 residues. Germline lookup yields CDR1 MNHEY and CDR2 SVGAGI. The DNA for the CDR3 is TGTGCCAGCAGCCGACAGGGGGGAACTGAAGCTTTCTTT. This codes for CASSRQGGTEAFF.

This clone has more than one count but fewer than ten. The chain carries TRBV19 and TRBJ1-6; 7 bases fit TRBD1. The CDR3 has 14 residues. CDR1 is LNHDA, CDR2 SQIVND, per germline (reference sequence). With V trimmed by 5 bases and J by 5 bases, 3 bases remained unmatched. The CDR3 DNA sequence: TGTGCCAGTAGTTCCGGGACAGATAATTCACCCCTCCACTTT. It encodes CASSSGTDNSPLHF.

The V and J genes are TRBV2 and TRBJ1-2; the D is unclear. Trimming stripped 5 bases from V and 0 bases from J, with 10 bases between. CDR3 length equals 14 residues. Germline CDR1 is SNHLY and CDR2 is FYNNEI. The CDR3 DNA is TGTGCCAGCAGTCTTAATAGCCCTAACTATGGCTACACCTTC. This codes for CASSLNSPNYGYTF.

The chain employs TRBV5-6 and TRBJ1-3; D not resolved. The V gene's germline CDR1 is SGHDT and CDR2 YYEEEE. The length of the CDR3 is 19 residues. V was shortened by 1 base and J by 0 bases, with 20 bases between the two germline ends. The CDR3 loop is CASSLLIIGVSTSGNTIYF. The CDR3, as DNA: TGTGCCAGCAGCTTGCTAATTATCGGAGTAAGTACCTCTGGAAACACCATATATTTT.

The chain employs TRBV6-5 and TRBJ1-3, with D maybe TRBD1 (5 bases). The CDR3 is made up of 15 amino acids. The V gene's germline CDR1 is MNHEY and CDR2 SVGAGI. V lost 2 bases, J lost 6 bases, and 14 bases lay in between. This CDR3 is CASSYSQGLANTIYF. The CDR3 coding sequence is TGTGCCAGCAGTTACAGCCAGGGTCTGGCAAACACCATATATTTT.

The chain has TRBV7-9 and TRBJ2-7; no clear D gene. The V and J ends lost 1 base and 5 bases respectively, with 9 bases between them. CDR3 length: 13 amino acids. Germline V gene data show CDR1 as SEHNR and CDR2 as FQNEAQ (reference sequence). The CDR3 DNA is TGTGCCAGCAGCTTAGAACTGGTCCACGAGCAGTACTTC. Translation gives CASSLELVHEQYF.